The rows below give T cell receptor beta chains drawn from one sample of a study of blood T cell repertoires in COVID-19. Clones were read by immunoSEQ multiplex PCR, and TCRdb kept only the in-frame ones, dropping some. The data show approximately 89,000 clones, 87% seen once. Material: peripheral blood. These receptors came from a man between 65 and 85 years old with acute or convalescent COVID-19. The CDR3 runs from the conserved cysteine through the conserved F or W.

v_gene | CDR3aa
TRBV10-2 | CASRLAGERNTQYF
TRBV7-2 | CASSPRLAAFANTGELFF
TRBV19 | CASSIVGLADGEQFF
TRBV7-9 | CASSSDRGGEKLFF
TRBV6-6 | CASRIGLGGSEAFF
TRBV7-8 | CASSLPGGAQFF
TRBV2 | CASRDLPSGGKETQYF
TRBV6-5 | CASRTQSNQPQHF
TRBV9 | CASSSRHSGDTGELFF
TRBV28 | CASSVGGDYYGYTF
TRBV25-1 | CASSGFRDRANGELFF
TRBV6-5 | CASSYGGVLGYGYTF
TRBV9 | CASSARQGAADTQYF
TRBV7-3 | CASSYNRQTGANVLTF
TRBV5-1 | CASSLYEVMNTEAFF
TRBV6-5 | CASRRQGAGGELFF
TRBV19 | CASSNAGGTEAFF
TRBV5-1 | CASSLGQASVGYTF
TRBV5-1 | CASSLGPGGATNEKLFF
TRBV18 | CASSTDFGGNYGYTF
TRBV6-1 | CASRESPGLGGTDTQYF
TRBV29-1 | CSVARNSYEQYF
TRBV11-3 | CASSAEPGKTYEQYF
TRBV6-5 | CASSSGQGEEKLFF
TRBV6-2/TRBV6-3 | CASTPGTGFYNSPLHF
TRBV11-2 | CASSWGLASTGELFF
TRBV3-1/TRBV3-2 | CASSRGLTGELFF
TRBV19 | CASSAKQGTEAFF
TRBV6-5 | CASSGTGGAIPLHF
TRBV6-1 | CASSEALTGAHYGYTF
TRBV19 | CASSIVQGWTGANVLTF
TRBV12-3/TRBV12-4 | CASSSSYNSPLHF
TRBV3-1/TRBV3-2 | CASSPTTGGREKLFF
TRBV29-1 | CSVGRGQENYGYTF
TRBV6-5 | CASSLILTDTQYF
TRBV29-1 | CSGGFSNTEAFF
TRBV5-1 | CASSSNRGIDEKLFF
TRBV2 | CASRANDRGSNQPQHF
TRBV15 | CATSRDVAEAFF
TRBV7-9 | CASSPGQGAIETQYF
TRBV2 | CASGTGGGYTF
TRBV2 | CASSDLDRGGYEQYF
TRBV5-1 | CASSLEGGGATETQYF
TRBV6-5 | CASSATSGTGNTIYF
TRBV5-4 | CASSKGSDTQYF
TRBV9 | CASSGPLAGATGETDTQYF
TRBV3-1/TRBV3-2 | CASSRTTSDTGELFF
TRBV7-9 | CASGGQGGTEAFF
TRBV7-8 | CASSVDRQAIYGYTF
TRBV5-1 | CASSITQQRGNSPLHF
TRBV7-7 | CASSPGLAGGKDTQYF
TRBV6-5 | CASSYLGGGTKNEQFF
TRBV6-5 | CASHRAPPYNSPLHF
TRBV5-1 | CASSQTGVSGNTIYF
TRBV7-8 | CASSFSGTNTGELFF